This T cell receptor (beta chain) was retrieved from a study of blood T cell repertoires in COVID-19. Study-level background: Italy, Spain and the United States were the sources of the convalescent and acute COVID-19 samples.

CDR1 and CDR2 from the germline V gene are SGHDT and YYEEEE. The CDR3 sequence is 11 residues long. V gave up 3 bases and J gave up 3 bases, with 2 bases separating them. Only a few counts were recorded for this clone. Per the original data handling: From reference gene primer amplification, estimates of nucleated cell counts were derived. Clones were sequenced by immunoSEQ multiplex PCR, and TCRdb holds only the in-frame ones, with some missing. V, J and clone size derive from that table, while D and trimming were established from the DNA sequence. Here the sample spans a few hundred thousand clones, 86% being singletons.

The sequenced sample consisted of peripheral blood. The chain employs TRBV5-6 and TRBJ2-3; D not resolved. This TCR was sampled from a man younger than 40 with active or convalescent COVID-19. The DNA for the CDR3 is TGTGCCAGCAGCTCTACAGATACGCAGTATTTT. Amino acids: CASSSTDTQYF.